The entry below gives a single T cell receptor beta chain sequence along with its context. In its sample, this clone was seen once. Its recognized antigen is unknown. No much larger clone exists at a distance of one base, and base qualities are not known. This entry comes from a study of siplizumab effects on memory and regulatory T cells (dated by TCRdb to between 2018 and 2021). Regarding the research as a whole: The effect of the anti-CD2 antibody siplizumab on alloreactive T-cell subsets was examined in allogeneic mixed lymphocyte reactions constructed from human PBMCs. Overall results and qualifications from the work: Among mappable alloreactive CD4+ clones, the Treg-derived fraction averaged approximately 66% with siplizumab versus around 27% in control reactions. Siplizumab significantly reduced the cumulative frequency of alloreactive sequences traceable to unstimulated CD4+ memory T cells. No functional confirmation was obtained for the suppressive function of proliferating Tregs from siplizumab cultures. Greater diversity appeared to be present in unstimulated naive T cells than in memory T cells, and a substantial contribution to the alloresponse seemed to be made by naive cells. A naive or memory phenotype could not be assigned to roughly 75-97% of proliferating CD4+ or CD8+ clones. Sequences below about 10^-5 frequency were poorly captured, so only a minor fraction of alloreactive clones could be mapped to unstimulated subsets.

V is pruned by 4 bases and J by 6 bases, leaving 7 bases of the junction without a gene match. The CDR3 starts with the cysteine, ends with the phenylalanine, and has 15 residues. The sequence is cut down to CDR3 DNA, 45 bases in frame from base 1. The germline V gene gives CDR1 as SGDLS and CDR2 as YYNGEE. Additional sequencing covered unstimulated subsets from a few donor pairs, namely CD8+ effector memory, CD4+ naive, CD8+ TEMRA, CD4+ memory and CD8+ naive. Sorted unstimulated T cells and proliferating T cells recovered from mixed lymphocyte reactions underwent TCRbeta CDR3 sequencing. Fresh whole blood from about ten HLA-typed healthy donors served as the source for isolating PBMCs. The library was obtained by the immunoSEQ multiplex PCR assay. The deep sequencing platform assayed about 91,000 TCR templates per sample. Genomic DNA extracted from sorted T cells was used for TCRbeta CDR3 sequencing. In the authors' own workflow: The R programming language was used for clonal analysis of the TCRbeta CDR3 data. Alloreactive CD4+ and CD8+ clones were defined by comparing unstimulated samples with post-reaction CFSE-low samples. Alloreactive CD4+ clones were assigned to regulatory or non-regulatory origin by matching sequences to sorted unstimulated Treg and non-Treg repertoires. The clones in this table, taken by TCRdb from immuneACCESS, are in-frame only. Not every clone is retained; where verified, under half of the shortfall comes from an unresolved V gene, and the cause of the rest is unknown. V, J and clone size were drawn from that table, and D and trimming were deduced from the DNA. The sample yields some 100,000 clones; roughly 96% were counted once. Of the sample, roughly 0.033% is held by the ten largest clones.

Material: naive CD4+ T cells sorted from blood. In light of the paper, this sample's cell subset or site label describes: unstimulated naive T cells. The chain is encoded by TRBV9 joined to TRBJ1-3; TRBD1 agrees with 10 junctional bases. The receptor was isolated from a human donor in good health. This receptor has the CDR3 CASSPWDRGTNTIYF. The DNA is TGTGCCAGCAGCCCATGGGACAGGGGAACAAACACCATATATTTT.